The 9 T cell receptor beta chains presented below share a single source sample, sequenced in a study of tissue T cells after allogeneic stem cell transplantation. Time point denoted: mouse harvest day 14 after allogeneic transplant. Mouse grafts combined 10^7 T-cell-depleted bone marrow cells with 10^6 splenic CD5+ T cells. TCRdb's copy holds only in-frame clones and misses some; the assay was immunoSEQ multiplex PCR. Of over 1,500 clones in the sample, roughly 50% were seen once. The sequenced sample was gut tissue. The receptors here all came from a female BALB/c mouse given C57BL/6 T cells with graft-versus-host disease after an allogeneic hematopoietic cell transplant.

Worth noting for this clone: Germline and genes here are mouse. The read comes to an end 1 residue before the CDR3 does, leaving the germline J gene to fill in the end. The rearrangement uses TRBV26 and TRBJ2-4; 9 bases match TRBD2. Trimming removed 3 bases from V and 1 base from J; junction bases left unmatched: 2. CDR3 size: 15 residues. Germline V CDR1 and CDR2: KGHPV, FQNQEV (reference sequence). This CDR3 reads CASSLWTGGQNTLYF. Incomplete CDR3 DNA: TGTGCCAGCAGTCTCTGGACTGGGGGTCAAAACACCTTGTAC. Filled out from reference TRBV26 and TRBJ2-4, the complete variable domain reads NSKVIQTPRYLVKGQGQKAKMRCIPEKGHPVVFWYQQNKNNEFKFLINFQNQEVLQQIDMTEKRFSAECPSNSPCSLEIQSSEAGDSALYLCASSLWTGGQNTLYFGAGTRLSVL.

In its sample, this clone was seen a few times. The gene symbols are mouse symbols. The sequenced fragment ends 1 residue before the CDR3 boundary, so the rest is inferred from the germline J gene. This chain uses TRBV3 with TRBJ2-7; possibly TRBD1 for D (5 bases). The V end was cut by 4 bases, the J end by 3 bases, with 7 bases between. This CDR3 is 12 amino acids long. Germline V gene lookup returns CDR1 SNHLY and CDR2 FYNGKV (reference sequence). CDR3 loop: CASSSDNYEQYF. The CDR3 DNA, read in part, is TGTGCCAGCAGCTCGGACAACTATGAACAGTAC.

With respect to this clone: The genes are named according to mouse. Read sequence stops 1 residue before the CDR3 end, and the germline J gene provides the missing end. The rearrangement uses TRBV13-1 and TRBJ2-3; 8 bases agree with TRBD2. V shed 0 bases, J shed 2 bases, and the junction held 2 bases outside the gene matches. The CDR3 is made up of 15 amino acids. Germline values: CDR1 NSHNY, CDR2 SYGAGN. This CDR3 reads CASSDAGGLAETLYF. CDR3 DNA, as far as it was read: TGTGCCAGCAGTGATGCGGGGGGGCTTGCAGAAACGCTGTAT.

About this clone itself: Genes and germline are mouse. The observed sequence ends 1 residue before the CDR3 terminus, with the missing tail filled in from the germline J gene. The J gene is TRBJ2-7, the V gene TRBV3, with unresolved D. This CDR3 is 11 amino acids long. Germline CDR1 SNHLY, CDR2 FYNGKV (reference sequence). Trimming removed 1 base from V and 7 bases from J, with 5 bases in between. Incomplete CDR3 DNA: TGTGCCAGCAGCTTAGGCTGGGAACAGTAC. Residues: CASSLGWEQY. The complete CDR3 reads CASSLGWEQYF. The full variable domain, rest sourced from reference TRBV3 and TRBJ2-7, is GPKVLQIPSHQIIDMGQMVTLNCDPVSNHLYFYWYKQILGQQMEFLVNFYNGKVMEKSKLFKDQFSVERPDGSYFTLKIQPTALEDSAVYFCASSLGWEQYFGPGTRLTVL.

This clone has only a few counts. Gene and germline names: mouse. The missing CDR3 end, 1 residue past where the read stops, is filled in from the germline J gene. The V call is TRBV26, the J call TRBJ2-3; no firm D call. V lost 2 bases, J lost 1 base, and 7 bases lay in between. This CDR3 has 14 residues. Germline CDR1 and CDR2: KGHPV and FQNQEV (reference sequence). Incomplete CDR3 DNA: TGTGCCAGCAGTCTGCCAGGAGGTGCAGAAACGCTGTAT. Translating gives CASSLPGGAETLY. The full CDR3 protein is CASSLPGGAETLYF.

With respect to this clone: The listed genes are named as in mouse. From the germline J gene comes the end of the CDR3, since the read stops 1 residue before it. The chain employs TRBV26 and TRBJ1-1, with D unresolved. Germline V CDR1 and CDR2: KGHPV, FQNQEV (reference sequence). CDR3 length equals 13 residues. V lost 0 bases and J 1 base, leaving 3 bases between the germline ends. CDR3 DNA (partial): TGTGCCAGCAGTCTGTCAGGGAACACAGAAGTCTTC. Its translation is CASSLSGNTEVF. The full CDR3 protein reads CASSLSGNTEVFF.

This clone qualifies as large. Germline and genes here are mouse. The read ends 1 residue early relative to the CDR3; the germline J gene fills the gap. This chain joins TRBV31 and TRBJ2-5; 9 nucleotides match TRBD2. CDR3 length equals 13 residues. V gave up 3 bases and J gave up 6 bases; unmatched junction bases: 4. In germline, CDR1 is GKSSPN, CDR2 SITVG. The part of the CDR3 DNA that was read is TGTGCCTGGAGACTGGGGGGATGGGACACCCAGTAC. Protein sequence: CAWRLGGWDTQY. The whole CDR3 is CAWRLGGWDTQYF.

In the case of this clone: Gene names and germline match the mouse. Read data end 1 residue before the CDR3 end; the end is taken from the germline J gene. The chain recombines TRBV26 with TRBJ2-1; D uncertain. The CDR3 covers 14 residues. CDR1 is KGHPV, CDR2 FQNQEV, per germline (reference sequence). Trimming cost V 1 base and J 2 bases, with 6 bases left between them. The sequenced part of the CDR3 DNA is TGTGCCAGCAGTCTGTTGTCAGACTATGCTGAGCAGTTC. Protein product: CASSLLSDYAEQF. The full-length CDR3 reads as CASSLLSDYAEQFF.

A word on this clone: These gene names are mouse names. The read finishes 1 residue shy of the CDR3 end, and the germline J gene is used to complete it. This rearrangement joins TRBV26 to TRBJ1-4; D gene unclear. V lost 6 bases and J 1 base, leaving 9 bases between the germline ends. This CDR3 comprises 14 residues. Germline CDR1 and CDR2: KGHPV and FQNQEV (reference sequence). The chain's CDR3 is CASRRQNSNERLFF. CDR3 bases read: TGTGCCAGCAGGCGGCAAAATTCCAACGAAAGATTATTT.